Here is one TCR beta chain with its context. Its antigen is still unknown. Looked up from germline, CDR1 is MDHEN and CDR2 is SYDVKM. The V segment lost 6 bases and the J segment 0 bases; nucleotides outside the gene matches: 5. The CDR3 loop spans 14 amino acids. The data derive from a study of CD8 T cells in Susac syndrome. Reverse transcription used roughly 0.5 to 1 ug RNA and random hexamers. The TCR beta CDR3 was amplified by immunoSEQ multiplex PCR across 54 Vbeta, 13 Jbeta. From the immunoSEQ multiplex PCR reads, TCRdb called clonotypes with MiXCR, one entry per CDR3 protein. Of about 190,000 distinct CDR3 sequences in the sample, approximately 96% were seen once. Study-wide results and limits: Clonal expansion was not seen in any Susac syndrome CD4+ T cell repertoire.

This sequence was found in a human donor with Susac syndrome. The V gene is TRBV28, the J gene TRBJ2-7; 7 bases are shared with TRBD1. Material: CD4+ T cells from PBMCs. CDR3 coding DNA: TGTGCCAGCAGCCCGGACAGGACCTCCTACGAGCAGTACTTC. Protein product: CASSPDRTSYEQYF.